This TCR beta chain was captured by sequencing in a study of T cells after yellow fever vaccination. This clonotype was counted only a few times. The ends lost 3 bases at V and 2 bases at J; junction bases unmatched: 8. CDR3 length equals 16 residues. CDR1 SGDLS and CDR2 YYNGEE come from the germline V gene. MiXCR, run by TCRdb on the 5' RACE reads, gives a single entry per CDR3 protein. The sample contains just under 600,000 distinct CDR3 sequences, approximately 13% of which appear only once. Specimen: PBMCs, collected on the day of the yellow fever booster vaccination. The receptor's source is a young man who received the YFV17D yellow fever vaccine. The chain is built from TRBV9 and TRBJ2-3; 8 bases agree with TRBD1. Here the CDR3 reads CASSAGTGGHTDTQYF. The CDR3 coding sequence is TGTGCCAGCAGCGCCGGGACAGGTGGCCACACAGATACGCAGTATTTT.